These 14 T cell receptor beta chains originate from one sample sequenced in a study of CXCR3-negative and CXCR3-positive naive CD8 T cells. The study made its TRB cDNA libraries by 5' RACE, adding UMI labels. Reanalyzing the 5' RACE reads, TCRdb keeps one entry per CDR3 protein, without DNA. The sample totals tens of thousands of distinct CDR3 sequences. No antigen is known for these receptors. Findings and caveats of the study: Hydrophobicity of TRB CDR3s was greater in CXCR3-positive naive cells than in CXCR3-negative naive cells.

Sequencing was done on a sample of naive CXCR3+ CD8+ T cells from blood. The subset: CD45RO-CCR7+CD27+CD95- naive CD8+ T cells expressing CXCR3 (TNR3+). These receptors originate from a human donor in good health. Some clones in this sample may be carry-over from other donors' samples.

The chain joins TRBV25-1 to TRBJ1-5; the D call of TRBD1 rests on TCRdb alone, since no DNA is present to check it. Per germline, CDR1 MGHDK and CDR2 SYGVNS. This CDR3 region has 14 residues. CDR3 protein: CASSEQGVFQPQHF.

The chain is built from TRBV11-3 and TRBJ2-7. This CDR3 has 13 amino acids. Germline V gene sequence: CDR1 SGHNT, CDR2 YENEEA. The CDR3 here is CASSFSVSYEQYF.

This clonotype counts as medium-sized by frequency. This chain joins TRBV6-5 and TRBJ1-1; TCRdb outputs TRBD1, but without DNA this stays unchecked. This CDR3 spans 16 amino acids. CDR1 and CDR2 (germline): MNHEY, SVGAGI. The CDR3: CASSYRPGRHDTEAFF.

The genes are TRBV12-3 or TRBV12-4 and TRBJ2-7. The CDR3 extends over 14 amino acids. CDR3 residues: CASSFHRNSYEQYF.

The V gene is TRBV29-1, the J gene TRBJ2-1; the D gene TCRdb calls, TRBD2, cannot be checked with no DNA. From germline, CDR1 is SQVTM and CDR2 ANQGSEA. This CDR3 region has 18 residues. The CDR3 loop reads CSVLLGRVYGGAQNEQFF.

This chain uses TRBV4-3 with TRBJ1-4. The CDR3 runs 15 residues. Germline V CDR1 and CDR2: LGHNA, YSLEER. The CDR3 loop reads CASSQGRGEGEKLFF.

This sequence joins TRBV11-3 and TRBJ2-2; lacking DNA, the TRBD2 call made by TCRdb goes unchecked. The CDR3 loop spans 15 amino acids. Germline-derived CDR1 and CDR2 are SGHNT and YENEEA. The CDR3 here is CASSSFRANTGELFF.

The CDR3 region is CASSQDRGHDTQYF. This chain uses TRBV4-3 with TRBJ2-3; there is no DNA to check the TCRdb D call of TRBD1. Germline values: CDR1 LGHNA, CDR2 YSLEER. This CDR3 is 14 amino acids long.

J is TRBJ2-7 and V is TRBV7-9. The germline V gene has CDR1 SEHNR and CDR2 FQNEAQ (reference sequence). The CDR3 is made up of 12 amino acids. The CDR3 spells CASSSFSYEQYF.

CDR3 region: CASSYLKGSRAQYF. The gene calls are TRBV6-2 or TRBV6-3 and TRBJ2-5; the D call from TCRdb, TRBD1, cannot be confirmed without DNA. CDR1 and CDR2 from the germline V gene are MNHEY and SVGEGT. The CDR3 totals 14 residues.

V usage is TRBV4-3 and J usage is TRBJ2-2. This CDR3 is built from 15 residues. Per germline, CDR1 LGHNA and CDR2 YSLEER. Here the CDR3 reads CASSQDGRASGELFF.

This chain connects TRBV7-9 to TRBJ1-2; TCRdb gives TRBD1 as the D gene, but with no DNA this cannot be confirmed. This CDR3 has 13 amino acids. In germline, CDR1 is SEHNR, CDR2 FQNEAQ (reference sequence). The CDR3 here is CASSLEGAWGYTF. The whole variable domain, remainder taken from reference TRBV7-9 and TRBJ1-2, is DTGVSQNPRHKITKRGQNVTFRCDPISEHNRLYWYRQTLGQGPEFLTYFQNEAQLEKSRLLSDRFSAERPKGSFSTLEIQRTEQGDSAMYLCASSLEGAWGYTFGSGTRLTVV.

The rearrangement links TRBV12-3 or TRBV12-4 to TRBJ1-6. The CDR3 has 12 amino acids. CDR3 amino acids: CASSPVNSPLHF.

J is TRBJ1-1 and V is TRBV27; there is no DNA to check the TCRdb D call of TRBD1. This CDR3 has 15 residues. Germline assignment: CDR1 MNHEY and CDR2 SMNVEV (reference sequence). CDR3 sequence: CASSFISTGDTEAFF.